These T cell receptor beta chains were read from a single sample in a study of cytomegalovirus exposure and HLA in healthy donors. Using immunoSEQ multiplex PCR, the repertoire was profiled, and TCRdb retains in-frame clones only, with some absent. The data hold more than 70,000 clones, with less than 85% observed a single time. Sequenced input: PBMCs. The receptors derive from a woman in her forties or fifties in good health and CMV-seropositive. CDR3s include the opening cysteine and the closing phenylalanine or tryptophan. A D gene is named only where the DNA matches it firmly. Part of the rows lack a size; the others show once, few, many or a class for expanded clones.

>NA|TRBJ2-5|TRBV7-2|few
TGTGCCAGCAGTCTAAGATCAGCGGGAGAGACCCAGTACTTC
CASSLRSAGETQYF
>NA|TRBJ2-1|TRBV7-9|NA
TGTGCCAGCAGCTTAGCGGGAGATAGCGATAAGCAGTTCTTC
CASSLAGDSDKQFF
>NA|TRBJ2-7|TRBV6-5|few
TGTGCCAGCAGCCTACTCCCCTACGAGCAGTACTTC
CASSLLPYEQYF
>NA|TRBJ2-3|TRBV7-8|NA
TGTGCCAGCAGCACATGGGTCGGTCTAGACACAGATACGCAGTATTTT
CASSTWVGLDTDTQYF
>TRBD1|TRBJ1-2|TRBV28|NA
TGTGCCAGCAGTTTAGGGGACAGGGTCCACACCTTC
CASSLGDRVHTF
>TRBD2|TRBJ2-7|TRBV4-3|NA
TGCGCCAGCAGCCAAGATTGGAGCGGGAGCTACGAGCAGTACTTC
CASSQDWSGSYEQYF
>NA|TRBJ1-1|TRBV7-2|NA
TGTGCCAGCAGCTTAGTAGGGGGGGCCACTGAAGCTTTCTTT
CASSLVGGATEAFF
>TRBD2|TRBJ2-5|TRBV6-7|few
TGTGCCCGAAAACTAGCGGGGGGGCCTGAGACCCAGTACTTC
CARKLAGGPETQYF
>NA|TRBJ1-1|TRBV7-9|once
TGTGCCAGCAGCTTTGGAGGGATGGACACTGAAGCTTTCTTT
CASSFGGMDTEAFF
>TRBD1|TRBJ1-2|TRBV29-1|NA
TGCAGCGTGGAAGGACAGGGATCCCTATATGGCTACACCTTC
CSVEGQGSLYGYTF
>TRBD1|TRBJ1-1|TRBV27|NA
TGTGCCAGCAGTCTACGTCCCGGGACAGGGGTAAACACTGAAGCTTTCTTT
CASSLRPGTGVNTEAFF
>NA|TRBJ2-7|TRBV5-4|NA
TGTGCCAGCAGCTTGTCATCCGGCTACGAGCAGTACTTC
CASSLSSGYEQYF
>NA|TRBJ2-7|TRBV6-5|NA
TGTGCCAGCAGGTACCTAGTAAGCGGGCTGTACGAGCAGTACTTC
CASRYLVSGLYEQYF
>TRBD2|TRBJ2-7|TRBV9|NA
TGTGCCAGCAGCGGGGTAGCGGGGGTCTACGAGCAGTACTTC
CASSGVAGVYEQYF
>NA|TRBJ1-1|TRBV28|few
TGTGCCAGCAGCTTAACAGGGATGAACACTGAAGCTTTCTTT
CASSLTGMNTEAFF
>TRBD1|TRBJ1-4|TRBV4-3|NA
TGCGCCAGCAGCCAATACGGACAGGCAACTAATGAAAAACTGTTTTTT
CASSQYGQATNEKLFF
>NA|TRBJ1-4|TRBV30|NA
TGTGCCTGGAGCAGAGGAGTTAATGAAAAACTGTTTTTT
CAWSRGVNEKLFF
>TRBD2|TRBJ2-3|TRBV7-8|NA
TGTGCCAGCAGCTTAGCGCCTAGCGGAAAGGGGCATACGCAGTATTTT
CASSLAPSGKGHTQYF
>TRBD1|TRBJ2-2|TRBV2|NA
TGTGCCAGCAGTCCAGGGACAGGCACCGGGGAGCTGTTTTTT
CASSPGTGTGELFF
>TRBD2|TRBJ2-1|TRBV11-3|NA
TGTGCCAGCAGTTCCAGGGAGGGTCGATCGGTCAATGAGCAGTTCTTC
CASSSREGRSVNEQFF
>TRBD2|TRBJ2-1|TRBV6-5|NA
TGTGCCAGCAGGGCGAGCGGGGGGGACAATGAGCAGTTCTTC
CASRASGGDNEQFF
>NA|TRBJ1-5|TRBV4-1|few
TGCGCCAGCAGCCAAGATTTCCTGGACACAGCGCCCCAGCATTTT
CASSQDFLDTAPQHF
>NA|TRBJ1-4|TRBV2|NA
TGTGCCAGCAGCGAAACAGTTACAACTAATGAAAAACTGTTTTTT
CASSETVTTNEKLFF
>NA|TRBJ2-3|TRBV6-5|NA
TGTGCCAGCAGTCCCAGCGGTAGCACAGATACGCAGTATTTT
CASSPSGSTDTQYF
>TRBD2|TRBJ2-3|TRBV7-2|NA
TGTGCCAGCAGCTTAGCTGCGGGGGGCCTCTCTAGCACAGATACGCAGTATTTT
CASSLAAGGLSSTDTQYF
>TRBD2|TRBJ2-3|TRBV7-2|NA
TGTGCCAGCAGCCCGCTTCCTAGCGGGATCAGCACAGATACGCAGTATTTT
CASSPLPSGISTDTQYF
>TRBD2|TRBJ2-2|TRBV28|few
TGTGCCAGCATCATTAGCGGGGGGAACACCGGGGAGCTGTTTTTT
CASIISGGNTGELFF
>NA|TRBJ1-1|TRBV2|NA
TGTGCCAGCAGAGCAGGGGCTGAAGCTTTCTTT
CASRAGAEAFF
>TRBD1|TRBJ2-5|TRBV10-1|NA
TGCGCCAGCAGTGAGTCGACAGGGTTAGAGACCCAGTACTTC
CASSESTGLETQYF
>TRBD1|TRBJ2-3|TRBV2|few
TGTGCCAGCAGCAGACAGGGTGGCGCAGATACGCAGTATTTT
CASSRQGGADTQYF
>NA|TRBJ2-1|TRBV7-2|NA
TGTGCCAGCAGCTTAGAATCAGGGCGTCGTGAGCAGTTCTTC
CASSLESGRREQFF
>NA|TRBJ1-2|TRBV4-1|few
TGCGCCAGCAGCCCTCAAAACAGGGCCTCGTATGGCTACACCTTC
CASSPQNRASYGYTF
>NA|TRBJ1-1|TRBV28|few
TGTGCCAGCAGTTGGGGGGGAACCGAAGCTTTCTTT
CASSWGGTEAFF
>TRBD2|TRBJ2-3|TRBV7-3|few
TGTGCCAGCAGCTTATTCTCTAGCGGGAGAGATACGCAGTATTTT
CASSLFSSGRDTQYF
>TRBD1|TRBJ1-6|TRBV27|NA
TGTGCCAGCAGTTTATGGTTCAGGGGGCAGGAAAATTCACCCCTCCACTTT
CASSLWFRGQENSPLHF
>TRBD1|TRBJ2-7|TRBV30|NA
TGTGCCTGGAGTCGAACAGGGGTGGCCTACGAGCAGTACTTC
CAWSRTGVAYEQYF
>TRBD1|TRBJ2-1|TRBV30|NA
TGTGCCTGGAGGGGACAGGGCTACAATGAGCAGTTCTTC
CAWRGQGYNEQFF
>NA|TRBJ2-1|TRBV7-3|NA
TGTGCCAGCAGCTTAAGTCAGGGGAACAATGAGCAGTTCTTC
CASSLSQGNNEQFF
>NA|TRBJ1-5|TRBV27|NA
TGTGCCAGCAGTACAACAGAGAATCAGCCCCAGCATTTT
CASSTTENQPQHF
>TRBD1|TRBJ2-7|TRBV6-1|NA
TGTGCCAGCAGTGAAAATCCCCCGGGACAGGGGTACGAGCAGTACTTC
CASSENPPGQGYEQYF
>NA|TRBJ2-1|TRBV5-1|once
TGCGCCAGCAGCTTCCCTGAGGGGGGGCTGCTTGAGCAGTTCTTC
CASSFPEGGLLEQFF
>TRBD1|TRBJ2-1|TRBV2|NA
TGTGCCAGCAGTGGACAGGGATCGGGCAATGAGCAGTTCTTC
CASSGQGSGNEQFF
>TRBD1|TRBJ2-7|TRBV6-6|NA
TGTGCCAGCAGTCACGAGGGACAGGGATACGAGCAGTACTTC
CASSHEGQGYEQYF
>TRBD1|TRBJ2-5|TRBV5-1|NA
TGCGCCAGCAGCCGTACAGGGGGAACACAAGAGACCCAGTACTTC
CASSRTGGTQETQYF
>TRBD1|TRBJ1-2|TRBV9|NA
TGTGCCAGCAGCGTAGGGGGACAGGGGGCGCACTCCTATGGCTACACCTTC
CASSVGGQGAHSYGYTF
>NA|TRBJ1-2|TRBV2|few
TGTGCCAGCAGTCCCTACAGGGATAACTATGGCTACACCTTC
CASSPYRDNYGYTF
>TRBD1|TRBJ2-1|TRBV10-3|NA
TGTGCCATCAGTGAGTCGAGGGGACAGGGGGCTTACAATGAGCAGTTCTTC
CAISESRGQGAYNEQFF
>TRBD1|TRBJ2-2|TRBV13|NA
TGTGCCAGCAGCATAGCCGGGACAGGGAACACCGGGGAGCTGTTTTTT
CASSIAGTGNTGELFF
>NA|TRBJ1-1|TRBV19|NA
TGTGCCAGTAGGTCTCCCGGGACACAGAACACTGAAGCTTTCTTT
CASRSPGTQNTEAFF